The rows below give T cell receptor beta chains drawn from one sample of a study of T cells after yellow fever vaccination. Using its own MiXCR run on the 5' RACE reads, TCRdb lists one record per CDR3 protein. There are 95,000 to 100,000 distinct CDR3 sequences in the sample; 5.8% occur only once, and about two fifths lies in the top ten. The sample in question was CD8+ T cells sorted from PBMCs, obtained 10 days after the yellow fever booster vaccination. The receptor source for this set is a man aged 18 to 29 who received the YFV17D yellow fever vaccine. Each CDR3 is given with its conserved first and last residue. A D gene is named only where the DNA matches it firmly. Only part of the rows carry a size: once, few, many, or a class if the clone is expanded.

D gene,V gene,J gene,clone size,CDR3 protein,CDR3 DNA
NA,TRBV4-3,TRBJ2-5,NA,CASSQVVSGNVRTQYF,TGCGCCAGCAGCCAAGTTGTGTCTGGGAACGTGAGGACCCAGTACTTC
NA,TRBV20-1,TRBJ2-7,NA,CSARGRDTPYNEQYF,TGCAGTGCTAGGGGTAGGGACACCCCCTACAACGAGCAGTACTTC
TRBD1,TRBV6-6,TRBJ2-2,few,CASRAVTGAGELFF,TGTGCCAGCAGAGCCGTGACAGGGGCCGGGGAGCTGTTTTTT
NA,TRBV19,TRBJ1-1,few,CASSGGNSWTEAFF,TGTGCCAGTAGTGGGGGGAACTCTTGGACTGAAGCTTTCTTT
NA,TRBV12-3/TRBV12-4,TRBJ2-1,few,CASSLLSPRGEQFF,TGTGCCAGCAGTCTGCTATCACCTAGAGGAGAGCAGTTCTTC
TRBD2,TRBV9,TRBJ2-5,NA,CASSVWGGQETQYF,TGTGCCAGCAGCGTATGGGGGGGCCAAGAGACCCAGTACTTC
TRBD2,TRBV29-1,TRBJ2-7,NA,CSVWTSGREQYF,TGCAGCGTTTGGACTAGCGGGAGGGAGCAGTACTTC
TRBD1,TRBV5-1,TRBJ1-2,few,CASRPFQGALGYTF,TGCGCCAGCCGACCTTTCCAGGGGGCTTTGGGCTACACCTTC
TRBD1,TRBV5-1,TRBJ1-1,NA,CASSFFTGDTEAFF,TGCGCCAGCAGCTTTTTCACAGGGGACACTGAAGCTTTCTTT
TRBD2,TRBV7-8,TRBJ2-1,few,CASSKSGGASSNEQFF,TGTGCCAGCAGCAAGAGCGGGGGGGCCAGTTCAAATGAGCAGTTCTTC
TRBD2,TRBV3-1,TRBJ2-1,many,CASSHLRGGGNEQFF,TGTGCCAGCAGCCATTTGCGCGGGGGAGGGAATGAGCAGTTCTTC
NA,TRBV27,TRBJ2-3,NA,CASSPNSGVSTDTQYF,TGTGCCAGCAGCCCCAATTCGGGGGTGAGCACAGATACGCAGTATTTT
NA,TRBV12-3/TRBV12-4,TRBJ1-4,few,CASSWLGSDEKLFF,TGTGCCAGCAGTTGGTTGGGGTCTGATGAAAAACTGTTTTTT
NA,TRBV6-5,TRBJ1-1,NA,CASSYSPGSDTEAFF,TGTGCCAGCAGTTACTCTCCAGGGTCGGACACTGAAGCTTTCTTT
TRBD1,TRBV9,TRBJ1-2,many,CASSANRDRVSGYTF,TGTGCCAGCAGCGCCAACCGGGACAGGGTGTCAGGCTACACCTTC
NA,TRBV4-1,TRBJ1-1,many,CASSQRENTEAFF,TGCGCCAGCAGCCAAAGAGAGAACACTGAAGCTTTCTTT
NA,TRBV5-5,TRBJ2-7,NA,CASSPEATNEQYF,TGTGCCAGCAGCCCAGAAGCGACGAACGAGCAGTACTTC
TRBD1,TRBV20-1,TRBJ1-2,NA,CSARDTDRVSGYTF,TGCAGTGCTAGAGATACGGACAGGGTCTCTGGCTACACCTTC
NA,TRBV5-1,TRBJ1-5,NA,CASSLGQEGNQPQHF,TGCGCCAGCAGCTTGGGACAGGAGGGCAATCAGCCCCAGCATTTT
TRBD1,TRBV7-9,TRBJ2-2,few,CASSDTPGQGITGELFF,TGTGCCAGCAGCGACACACCGGGACAGGGAATCACCGGGGAGCTGTTTTTT
NA,TRBV5-1,TRBJ2-1,few,CASSLAGFTGPNEQFF,TGCGCCAGCAGCTTGGCCGGGTTCACAGGGCCCAATGAGCAGTTCTTC
TRBD2,TRBV6-5,TRBJ2-1,many,CASSPGSGGAYEQFF,TGTGCCAGCAGCCCGGGTAGCGGGGGGGCCTATGAGCAGTTCTTC
TRBD2,TRBV13,TRBJ2-5,few,CASSQGVGGKETQYF,TGTGCCAGCAGCCAAGGGGTCGGGGGGAAAGAGACCCAGTACTTC
NA,TRBV5-4,TRBJ2-7,many,CASSLALRGRRNEQYF,TGTGCCAGCAGCTTGGCCCTCCGGGGAAGGAGAAACGAGCAGTACTTC
NA,TRBV4-1,TRBJ1-3,NA,CASSQTVLEVPGNTIYF,TGCGCCAGCAGCCAAACAGTCTTGGAGGTTCCTGGAAACACCATATATTTT
TRBD2,TRBV3-1,TRBJ2-7,NA,CASSLGLAGAYEQYF,TGTGCCAGCAGCCTGGGACTAGCGGGGGCCTACGAGCAGTACTTC
NA,TRBV25-1,TRBJ1-6,NA,CASSEWDSPLHF,TGTGCCAGCAGTGAATGGGATTCACCCCTCCACTTT
TRBD2,TRBV19,TRBJ2-7,many,CASSIGGGSSYEQYF,TGTGCCAGTAGTATAGGTGGCGGGAGCTCCTACGAGCAGTACTTC
NA,TRBV10-3,TRBJ2-2,NA,CATRGAPGELFF,TGTGCCACGAGGGGGGCCCCCGGGGAGCTGTTTTTT
TRBD1,TRBV7-6,TRBJ2-3,few,CASSSRQGPGNTQYF,TGTGCCAGCAGCTCCCGACAGGGTCCCGGGAATACGCAGTATTTT
TRBD1,TRBV5-1,TRBJ1-2,many,CASGAGTGEYGYTF,TGCGCCAGCGGAGCCGGGACAGGGGAATATGGCTACACCTTC
NA,TRBV10-3,TRBJ1-4,few,CATGEDPEKLFF,TGTGCCACCGGAGAAGACCCTGAAAAACTGTTTTTT
TRBD2,TRBV11-1,TRBJ2-5,NA,CASSKGTSGAVETQYF,TGTGCCAGCAGCAAGGGGACTAGCGGGGCCGTGGAGACCCAGTACTTC
NA,TRBV11-2,TRBJ1-1,NA,CASSLGRSGNTEAFF,TGTGCCAGCAGCTTAGGCAGATCTGGGAACACTGAAGCTTTCTTT
NA,TRBV23-1,TRBJ2-1,NA,CASNVQGNPYNEQFF,TGCGCCAGCAACGTGCAGGGCAACCCCTACAATGAGCAGTTCTTC
NA,TRBV6-2/TRBV6-3,TRBJ2-2,few,CASSYGRDIITGELFF,TGTGCCAGCAGTTACGGGAGGGACATCATTACCGGGGAGCTGTTTTTT
TRBD1,TRBV4-1,TRBJ1-2,NA,CASSQEFSTGEIGYTF,TGCGCCAGCAGCCAAGAATTCTCTACAGGGGAAATTGGCTACACCTTC
NA,TRBV27,TRBJ2-5,few,CASSNRDLQETQYF,TGTGCCAGCAGTAACCGGGACTTGCAAGAGACCCAGTACTTC
NA,TRBV4-1,TRBJ2-7,NA,CASSLPGRAHEQYF,TGCGCCAGCAGCCTCCCAGGCAGGGCCCACGAGCAGTACTTC
NA,TRBV7-8,TRBJ2-1,many,CASSLEAYNEQFF,TGTGCCAGCAGCTTAGAAGCCTACAATGAGCAGTTCTTC
TRBD1,TRBV4-2,TRBJ2-7,NA,CASSLGTGGSYEQYF,TGTGCCAGCAGTTTAGGGACAGGGGGGTCCTACGAGCAGTACTTC
NA,TRBV4-3,TRBJ1-5,few,CASSQDRLGGGQPQHF,TGCGCCAGCAGCCAAGATCGGTTGGGGGGGGGTCAGCCCCAGCATTTT
TRBD1,TRBV6-5,TRBJ2-3,few,CASSPGTGETDTQYF,TGTGCCAGCAGCCCCGGGACAGGGGAGACAGATACGCAGTATTTT
NA,TRBV12-3/TRBV12-4,TRBJ1-2,NA,CASSLGGAVSGYTF,TGTGCCAGCAGTTTGGGGGGCGCCGTTAGCGGCTACACCTTC
NA,TRBV6-6,TRBJ2-3,NA,CASSYEITGGTDTQYF,TGTGCCAGCAGTTATGAGATTACAGGAGGCACAGATACGCAGTATTTT
NA,TRBV7-2,TRBJ2-5,few,CASSLATPPPQETQYF,TGTGCCAGCAGCTTAGCAACCCCCCCGCCCCAAGAGACCCAGTACTTC
TRBD1,TRBV6-1,TRBJ1-5,few,CASSLLGGGQPQHF,TGTGCCAGCAGTCTCCTAGGGGGCGGTCAGCCCCAGCATTTT
NA,TRBV20-1,TRBJ2-7,few,CSSQPETYEQYF,TGCAGTTCCCAGCCAGAAACCTACGAGCAGTACTTC